This T cell receptor (beta chain) was recorded in a study of chemoradiotherapy in HPV16-positive cancers. The germline V gene has CDR1 SGHVS and CDR2 FQNEAQ. The CDR3 loop spans 15 amino acids. V was pared by 5 bases and J by 10 bases, with 20 bases between. The table came from immunoSEQ multiplex PCR; TCRdb's copy has only in-frame clones and leaves some out. The table includes under 20,000 clones, approximately 80% detected once. Sequencing was performed on blood, taken from a patient who underwent chemoradiotherapy. The gene calls are TRBV7-8 and TRBJ1-4, with TRBD1 as a possible D gene (6 bases). This clonotype originated in a human donor with HPV-associated anogenital cancer. DNA of the CDR3: TGTGCCAGCAGCCTATCCGACAGGCCCTTCGGAAAACTGTTTTTT. This gives the protein CASSLSDRPFGKLFF. Full variable domain (remainder filled in from reference TRBV7-8 and TRBJ1-4): GAGVSQSPRYKVAKRGQDVALRCDPISGHVSLFWYQQALGQGPEFLTYFQNEAQLDKSGLPSDRFFAERPEGSVSTLKIQRTQQEDSAVYLCASSLSDRPFGKLFFGSGTQLSVL.